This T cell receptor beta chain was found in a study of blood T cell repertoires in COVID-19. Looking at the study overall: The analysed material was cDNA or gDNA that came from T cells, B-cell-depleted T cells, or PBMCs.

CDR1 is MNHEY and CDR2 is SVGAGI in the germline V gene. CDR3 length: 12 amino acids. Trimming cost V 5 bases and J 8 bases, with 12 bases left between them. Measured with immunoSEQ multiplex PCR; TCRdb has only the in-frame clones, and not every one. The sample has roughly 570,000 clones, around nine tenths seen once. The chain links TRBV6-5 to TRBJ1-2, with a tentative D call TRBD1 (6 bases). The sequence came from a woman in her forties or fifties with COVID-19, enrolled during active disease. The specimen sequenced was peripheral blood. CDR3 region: CASSHREEGYTF. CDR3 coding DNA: TGTGCCAGCAGTCACAGGGAAGAAGGCTACACCTTC.